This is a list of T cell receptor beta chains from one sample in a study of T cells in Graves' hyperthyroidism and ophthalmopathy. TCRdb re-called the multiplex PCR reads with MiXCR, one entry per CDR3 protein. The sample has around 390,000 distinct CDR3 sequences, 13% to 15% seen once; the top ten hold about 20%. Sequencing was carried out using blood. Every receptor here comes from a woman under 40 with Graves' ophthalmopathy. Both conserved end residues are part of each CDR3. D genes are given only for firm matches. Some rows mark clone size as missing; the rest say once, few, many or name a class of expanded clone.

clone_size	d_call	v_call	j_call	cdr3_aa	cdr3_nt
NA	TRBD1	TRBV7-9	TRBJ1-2	CASSSGTVFHGYTF	TGTGCCAGCAGTTCAGGGACAGTTTTTCATGGCTACACCTTC
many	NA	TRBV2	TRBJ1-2	CASVLGEGYGYTF	TGTGCCAGTGTACTCGGGGAGGGCTATGGCTACACCTTC
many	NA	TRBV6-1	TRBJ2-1	CASSAGASSYEQFF	TGTGCCAGCAGTGCTGGGGCCTCGTCCTATGAGCAGTTCTTC
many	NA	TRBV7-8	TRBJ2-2	CASSLGQSNTGELFF	TGTGCCAGCAGCCTAGGACAGTCGAACACCGGGGAGCTGTTTTTT
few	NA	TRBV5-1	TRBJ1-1	CASSLFSENTEAFF	TGCGCCAGCAGCTTGTTCTCTGAGAACACTGAAGCTTTCTTT
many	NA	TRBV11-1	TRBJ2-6	CASSRSQTETYSGANVLTF	TGTGCCAGCAGCCGATCCCAGACCGAAACTTACTCTGGGGCCAACGTCCTGACTTTC
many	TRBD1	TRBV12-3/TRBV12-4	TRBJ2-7	CASSLTRQGTTYEQYF	TGTGCCAGCAGTTTAACCCGACAGGGAACGACCTACGAGCAGTACTTC
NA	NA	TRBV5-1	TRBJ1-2	CASSEPDTSGYTF	TGCGCCAGCTCCGAACCTGATACCAGCGGCTACACCTTC
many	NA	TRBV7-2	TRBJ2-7	CASSYSDRSYEQYF	TGTGCCAGCAGCTATTCGGACAGATCCTACGAGCAGTACTTC
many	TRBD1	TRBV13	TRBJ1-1	CASSLGQGAVEAFF	TGTGCCAGCAGCTTAGGACAGGGGGCGGTTGAAGCTTTCTTT
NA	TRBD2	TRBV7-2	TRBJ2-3	CARSLAGRGTDTQYF	TGTGCCCGCAGCTTAGCGGGGAGGGGCACAGATACGCAGTATTTT
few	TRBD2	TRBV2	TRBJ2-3	CASSPSGGSDTQYF	TGTGCCAGCAGTCCCAGCGGGGGGTCAGATACGCAGTATTTT
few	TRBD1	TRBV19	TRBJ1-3	CASSDYGQGANTIYF	TGTGCCAGTAGCGACTACGGACAGGGGGCAAACACCATATATTTT
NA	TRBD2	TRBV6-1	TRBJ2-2	CASWEGRGLITGELFF	TGTGCCAGCTGGGAGGGGCGGGGACTGATCACCGGGGAGCTGTTTTTT